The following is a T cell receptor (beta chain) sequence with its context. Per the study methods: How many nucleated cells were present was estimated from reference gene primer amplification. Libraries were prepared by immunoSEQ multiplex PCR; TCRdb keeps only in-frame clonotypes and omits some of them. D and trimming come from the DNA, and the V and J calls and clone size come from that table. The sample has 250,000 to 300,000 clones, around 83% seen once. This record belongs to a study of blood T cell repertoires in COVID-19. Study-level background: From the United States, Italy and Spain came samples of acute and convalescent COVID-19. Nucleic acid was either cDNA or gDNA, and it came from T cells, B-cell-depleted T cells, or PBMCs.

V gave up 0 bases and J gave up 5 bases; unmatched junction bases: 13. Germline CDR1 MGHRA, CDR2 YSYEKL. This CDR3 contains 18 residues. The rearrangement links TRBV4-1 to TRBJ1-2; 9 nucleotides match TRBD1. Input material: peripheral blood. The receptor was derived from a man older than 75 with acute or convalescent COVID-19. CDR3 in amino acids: CASSQDGLTGGALYGYTF. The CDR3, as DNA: TGCGCCAGCAGCCAAGATGGACTAACAGGGGGCGCTTTGTATGGCTACACCTTC.